Below, 24 T cell receptor beta chains from the same sample are listed, as sequenced in a study of post-analysis software for immune sequencing data. Study outcomes and limitations: A few TRBV segments occurring more often in patients than controls included TRBV5-6, TRBV5-1 and TRBV20-1.

The library was made from cDNA and included unique molecular identifiers. Each CDR3 protein is one row after TCRdb ran MiXCR on the PCR reads. The sample holds 400,000 to 500,000 distinct CDR3 sequences, about 40% seen once. Which antigens these TCRs recognize remains unknown. The material sequenced was blood. The receptors originated from a girl aged 2 to 9 with multiple sclerosis.

This clonotype was counted between two and nine times. The chain joins TRBV20-1 to TRBJ1-4; D is unclear. This CDR3 region has 12 residues. V lost 3 bases and J lost 7, with 9 bases in between. Germline V gives CDR1 DFQATT, CDR2 SNEGSKA (reference sequence). This chain's CDR3 is CSASPLGEKLFF. In DNA, the CDR3 is TGCAGTGCTAGTCCCCTGGGTGAAAAACTGTTTTTT.

The chain couples TRBV20-1 to TRBJ2-1; 11 bases are a match to TRBD2. The CDR3 extends over 15 amino acids. The germline gives CDR1 DFQATT, CDR2 SNEGSKA (reference sequence). V trimming: 1 base; J trimming: 9 bases; junction bases outside the gene matches: 8. DNA of the CDR3: TGCAGTGCTAGAGGTATAGCGGGAGGGCCCAGTGAGCAGTTCTTC. Amino acids: CSARGIAGGPSEQFF.

This clonotype was detected a few times. The gene calls are TRBV28 and TRBJ1-6; D might be TRBD1 (5 bases). The CDR3 runs 14 residues. Looked up from germline, CDR1 is MDHEN and CDR2 is SYDVKM. Trimming removed 3 bases from V and 7 bases from J, with 10 bases in between. The CDR3 loop is CASSLGGVNSPLHF. The CDR3 region has the DNA TGTGCCAGCAGTTTGGGGGGAGTCAATTCACCCCTCCACTTT.

This clonotype was seen more than once but under ten times. This chain joins TRBV5-1 and TRBJ2-7, with no clear D. Trimming took 2 bases from V and 7 from J, leaving 13 bases between them. The CDR3 sequence is 13 residues long. Germline V gives CDR1 SGHRS, CDR2 YFSETQ. In DNA form, the CDR3 reads TGCGCCAGCAGCTTTGGCGAGGAGTTAGAGCAGTACTTC. Its protein product is CASSFGEELEQYF.

This clonotype came up a few times. The J gene is TRBJ2-6, the V gene TRBV7-8, with 7 nucleotides matching TRBD1. The V gene end was trimmed by 2 bases and the J gene end by 0 bases; junction bases not matched to a gene: 4. Per germline, CDR1 SGHVS and CDR2 FQNEAQ. The CDR3 spans 17 residues. Here the CDR3 reads CASSLPRTGSGANVLTF. The CDR3 DNA is TGTGCCAGCAGCTTACCTAGGACAGGCTCTGGGGCCAACGTCCTGACTTTC.

The rearrangement uses TRBV4-2 and TRBJ2-1, with 9 positions matching TRBD1. CDR3 length: 15 residues. V gave up 2 bases and J gave up 6 bases; unmatched junction bases: 5. The germline V gene encodes CDR1 LGHNA and CDR2 YNFKEQ. The CDR3 region has the DNA TGTGCCAGCAGCCAACGCGACAGGGGGATCAATGAGCAGTTCTTC. Its protein product is CASSQRDRGINEQFF.

This sequence joins TRBV7-2 and TRBJ1-1; D is unresolved. The germline V gene encodes CDR1 SGHTA and CDR2 FQGNSA. The V and J ends lost 3 bases and 0 bases respectively, with 11 bases between them. This CDR3 has 15 amino acids. CDR3: CASSFTGALNTEAFF. CDR3 nucleotides: TGTGCCAGCAGCTTTACTGGAGCCTTGAACACTGAAGCTTTCTTT.

This chain links TRBV20-1 with TRBJ2-4, with 13 bases lining up with TRBD2. The better agreement between TRBJ2-5 and the DNA end casts doubt on the J call. The germline V gene has CDR1 DFQATT and CDR2 SNEGSKA (reference sequence). The CDR3 runs to 16 residues. The DNA for the CDR3 is TGCAGTGCAATTCGACTAGCGGGAGGCCTACAAGAGACCCAGTACTTC. It specifies CSAIRLAGGLQETQYF.

The V call is TRBV11-2, the J call TRBJ2-7, with 8 bases fitting TRBD1. Germline V lookup: CDR1 SGHAT, CDR2 FQNNGV. V was clipped by 0 bases and J by 2 bases; unmatched bases: 6. The CDR3 sequence is 16 residues long. CDR3 sequence (DNA): TGTGCCAGCAGCTTAGACGTGACAGGGGCTCCCTACGAGCAGTACTTC. It specifies CASSLDVTGAPYEQYF. The variable domain in full, completed from reference TRBV11-2 and TRBJ2-7, reads EAGVAQSPRYKIIEKRQSVAFWCNPISGHATLYWYQQILGQGPKLLIQFQNNGVVDDSQLPKDRFSAERLKGVDSTLKIQPAKLEDSAVYLCASSLDVTGAPYEQYFGPGTRLTVT.

This clonotype was counted a few times. The chain employs TRBV5-1 and TRBJ2-7; the D gene is possibly TRBD1 (5 bases). V dropped 4 bases and J dropped 0 bases, with 11 bases sitting between them. This CDR3 region has 14 residues. Germline V lookup: CDR1 SGHRS, CDR2 YFSETQ. CDR3: CASSPDTISYEQYF. DNA for the CDR3: TGCGCCAGCAGCCCGGACACTATCTCCTACGAGCAGTACTTC.

V and J are TRBV28 and TRBJ2-1, with a possible D match to TRBD1 (6 bases). The V end was cut by 6 bases, the J end by 8 bases, with 17 bases between. Germline V gene data show CDR1 as MDHEN and CDR2 as SYDVKM. This CDR3 has 14 residues. In nucleotides, the CDR3 is TGTGCCAGCAGAGGGGGTGGTTTTGCGGATGAGCAGTTCTTC. Protein sequence: CASRGGGFADEQFF. Variable domain in full (rest from reference TRBV28 and TRBJ2-1): DVKVTQSSRYLVKRTGEKVFLECVQDMDHENMFWYRQDPGLGLRLIYFSYDVKMKEKGDIPEGYSVSREKKERFSLILESASTNQTSMYLCASRGGGFADEQFFGPGTRLTVL.

This sequence joins TRBV12-3 or TRBV12-4 and TRBJ1-5; D is uncertain. Trimming pared 3 bases from V and 7 bases from J, leaving 10 bases between. This CDR3 has 13 amino acids. The CDR3 nucleotides read TGTGCCAGCAGTTTGTTTGCGGGCCAGCCCCAGCATTTT. Residues: CASSLFAGQPQHF.

This clonotype was seen a few times. The CDR3 here is CASSQVVRGSEAFF. The CDR3 bases are TGCGCCAGCAGCCAAGTGGTTAGGGGGTCTGAAGCTTTCTTT. The chain is built from TRBV4-1 and TRBJ1-1; the D gene is possibly TRBD1 (6 bases). Trimming pared 1 base from V and 6 bases from J, leaving 12 bases between. Germline CDR1 reads MGHRA; CDR2 reads YSYEKL. The CDR3 runs 14 residues.

Concerning this clonotype: The junction does not match germline at one end; this may be a read error. The gene calls are TRBV4-1 and TRBJ1-2; perhaps TRBD1 as D (5 bases). Germline CDR1 and CDR2: MGHRA and YSYEKL. The CDR3 is 13 amino acids. The CDR3 sequence is CASSHQGDYGYTF. CDR3 bases: TGCGCCAGCAGCCACCAGGGAGACTACGGCTACACCTTC.

This clonotype was observed a few times. The V and J genes are TRBV7-2 and TRBJ1-4; 10 nucleotides line up with TRBD1. V gave up 8 bases and J gave up 8 bases; unmatched junction bases: 11. CDR1 and CDR2 (germline): SGHTA, FQGNSA. The CDR3 extends over 15 amino acids. The CDR3 DNA follows: TGTGCCAGCGGATTGTGTCCGGGACAGGGGGAAAAACTGTTTTTT. Protein: CASGLCPGQGEKLFF.

The V call is TRBV29-1, the J call TRBJ2-5, with D perhaps TRBD1 (5 bases). The CDR3 extends over 16 amino acids. Per germline, CDR1 SQVTM and CDR2 ANQGSEA. V was cut by 1 base and J by 5 bases, with 20 bases left in between. The CDR3 coding sequence is TGCAGCGTTGAAGTCCCTACAGGTTCATTCAGGGAGACCCAGTACTTC. This sequence encodes CSVEVPTGSFRETQYF.

The chain combines TRBV7-2 with TRBJ2-3, with D perhaps being TRBD1 or TRBD2 (5 bases each). The CDR3 contains 18 residues. Germline CDR1 and CDR2: SGHTA and FQGNSA. Trimming pared 5 bases from V and 1 base from J, leaving 22 bases between. DNA for the CDR3: TGTGCCAGCAGCCCCCTTTTGGGCGAGAGGGGAGGCACAGATACGCAGTATTTT. Amino acid sequence: CASSPLLGERGGTDTQYF. Full variable domain (missing parts from reference TRBV7-2 and TRBJ2-3): GAGVSQSPSNKVTEKGKDVELRCDPISGHTALYWYRQSLGQGLEFLIYFQGNSAPDKSGLPSDRFSAERTGGSVSTLTIQRTQQEDSAVYLCASSPLLGERGGTDTQYFGPGTRLTVL.

The chain joins TRBV7-2 to TRBJ2-3; no definite D call. The CDR3 has 15 amino acids. Germline CDR1 reads SGHTA; CDR2 reads FQGNSA. Trimming left V 2 bases short and J 3 bases short, with 12 bases between. CDR3 DNA: TGTGCCAGCAGCTTAATGGGAAAAGCGACAGATACGCAGTATTTT. This codes for CASSLMGKATDTQYF.

V gene TRBV7-3 combines with J gene TRBJ2-1; D possibly corresponds to TRBD2 (5 bases). Trimming shortened V by 1 base and J by 8 bases, and 15 bases separated the two germline ends. Germline V lookup: CDR1 SGHTA, CDR2 FQGTGA. The CDR3 consists of 15 residues. The CDR3 region is CASSLNGSPRDEQFF. CDR3 nucleotide sequence: TGTGCCAGCAGCTTAAATGGGTCCCCGCGGGATGAGCAGTTCTTC.

The chain has TRBV18 and TRBJ2-6, with 11 bases that match TRBD1. This CDR3 region has 18 residues. The germline V gene encodes CDR1 KGHSH and CDR2 LQKENI. V lost 2 bases and J lost 2; bases outside the gene matches: 5. CDR3 protein: CASSPYGQGATGANVLTF. The CDR3 coding sequence is TGTGCCAGCTCACCATACGGACAGGGGGCCACTGGGGCCAACGTCCTGACTTTC. Filled out from reference TRBV18 and TRBJ2-6, the complete variable domain reads NAGVMQNPRHLVRRRGQEARLRCSPMKGHSHVYWYRQLPEEGLKFMVYLQKENIIDESGMPKERFSAEFPKEGPSILRIQQVVRGDSAAYFCASSPYGQGATGANVLTFGAGSRLTVL.

This clonotype was seen only a few times. The V call is TRBV10-1, the J call TRBJ2-5, with 9 bases that match TRBD2. The CDR3 spans 21 residues. The germline gives CDR1 WNHNN, CDR2 SYGVQD (reference sequence). The V segment lost 1 base and the J segment 2 bases; nucleotides outside the gene matches: 20. This CDR3 is CASSEFTSFCGGDPNQETQYF. The CDR3 coding sequence is TGCGCCAGCAGTGAGTTCACTTCCTTCTGCGGGGGGGACCCAAATCAAGAGACCCAGTACTTC.

The CDR3 region has the DNA TGCAGCGGATGCAGGGGGATCACTGAAGCTTTCTTT. Translated: CSGCRGITEAFF. J is TRBJ1-1 and V is TRBV29-1, with 7 bases lining up with TRBD1. CDR1 and CDR2 (germline): SQVTM, ANQGSEA. The CDR3 length is 12 residues. V dropped 7 bases and J dropped 4; count of bases not matched to a gene: 6.

The chain combines TRBV12-3 or TRBV12-4 with TRBJ1-1; 7 positions match TRBD1. This CDR3 region has 14 residues. J lost 1 base, V lost 7 bases, and 6 bases had no gene match. The CDR3 here is CASTLTGRNTEAFF. CDR3 DNA sequence: TGTGCCAGCACCCTGACAGGGAGGAACACTGAAGCTTTCTTT.

This clonotype occurred a few times. This chain connects TRBV15 to TRBJ2-1; 10 bases fit TRBD1. With 1 base clipped from V and 7 bases from J, the junction kept 7 bases outside the gene matches. Germline V gene lookup returns CDR1 LNHNV and CDR2 YYDKDF (reference sequence). CDR3 length: 16 residues. In DNA form, the CDR3 reads TGTGCCACCAGCAGAGGACCGGGACAGGGGAGGAATGAGCAGTTCTTC. Translated: CATSRGPGQGRNEQFF.